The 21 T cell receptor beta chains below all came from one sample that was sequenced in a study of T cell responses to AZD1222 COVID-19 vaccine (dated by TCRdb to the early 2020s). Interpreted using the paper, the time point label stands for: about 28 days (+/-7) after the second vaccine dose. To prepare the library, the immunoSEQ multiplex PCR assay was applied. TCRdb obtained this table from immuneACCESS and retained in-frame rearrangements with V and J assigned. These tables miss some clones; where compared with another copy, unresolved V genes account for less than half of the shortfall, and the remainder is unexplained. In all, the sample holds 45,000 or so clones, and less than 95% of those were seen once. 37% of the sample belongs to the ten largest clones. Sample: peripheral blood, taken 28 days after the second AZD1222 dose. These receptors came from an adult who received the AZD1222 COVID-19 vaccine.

CDR3 amino acids: CASSLGATDTQYF. The CDR3 bases are TGTGCCAGCAGTTTGGGGGCCACAGATACGCAGTATTTT. The V call is TRBV12-3 or TRBV12-4, the J call TRBJ2-3, with D perhaps matching TRBD1 (6 bases). Trimming left V 3 bases short and J 2 bases short, with 6 bases between. The CDR3 consists of 13 residues.

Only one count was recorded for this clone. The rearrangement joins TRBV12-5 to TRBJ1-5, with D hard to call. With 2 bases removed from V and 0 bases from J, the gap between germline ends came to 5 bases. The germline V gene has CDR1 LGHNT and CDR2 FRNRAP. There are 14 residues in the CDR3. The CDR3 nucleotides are TGTGCTAGTGGTTTGCCAGATAGCAATCAGCCCCAGCATTTT. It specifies CASGLPDSNQPQHF.

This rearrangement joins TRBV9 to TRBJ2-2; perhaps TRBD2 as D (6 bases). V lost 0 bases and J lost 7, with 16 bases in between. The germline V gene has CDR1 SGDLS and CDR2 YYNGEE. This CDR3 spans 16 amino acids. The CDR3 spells CASSVVGGGIGGELFF. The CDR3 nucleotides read TGTGCCAGCAGCGTAGTCGGTGGGGGGATCGGCGGGGAGCTGTTTTTT.

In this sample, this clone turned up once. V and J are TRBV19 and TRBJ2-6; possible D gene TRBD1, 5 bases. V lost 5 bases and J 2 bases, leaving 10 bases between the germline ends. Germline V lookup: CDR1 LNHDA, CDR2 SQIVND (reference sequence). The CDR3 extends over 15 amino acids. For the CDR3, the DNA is TGTGCCAGTAGTCGCAGGGAACCTGGGGCCAACGTCCTGACTTTC. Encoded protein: CASSRREPGANVLTF.

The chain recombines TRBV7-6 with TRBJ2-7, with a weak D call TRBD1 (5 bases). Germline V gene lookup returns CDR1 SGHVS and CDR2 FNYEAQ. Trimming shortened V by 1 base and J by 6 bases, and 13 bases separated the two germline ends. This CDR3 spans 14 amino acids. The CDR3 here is CASSLGRAQTEQYF. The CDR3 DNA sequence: TGTGCCAGCAGCTTAGGCAGGGCTCAAACCGAGCAGTACTTC.

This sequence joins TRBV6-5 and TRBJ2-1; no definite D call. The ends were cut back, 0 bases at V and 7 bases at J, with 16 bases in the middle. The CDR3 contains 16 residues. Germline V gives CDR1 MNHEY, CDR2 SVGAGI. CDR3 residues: CASSYSFVGSRNEQFF. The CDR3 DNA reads TGTGCCAGCAGTTACTCATTTGTGGGGTCGAGGAATGAGCAGTTCTTC.

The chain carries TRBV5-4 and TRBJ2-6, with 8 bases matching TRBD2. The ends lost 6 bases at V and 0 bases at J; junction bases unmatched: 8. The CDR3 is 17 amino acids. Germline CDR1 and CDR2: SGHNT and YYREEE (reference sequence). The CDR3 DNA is TGTGCCAGCACCCAAGGGAGCGGGAGCTCTGGGGCCAACGTCCTGACTTTC. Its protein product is CASTQGSGSSGANVLTF.

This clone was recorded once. CDR3 DNA: TGTGCCAGCAGCCGCGACCCGGGGCTGGACTATGGCTACACCTTC. Translating gives CASSRDPGLDYGYTF. The chain employs TRBV7-9 and TRBJ1-2, with TRBD1 as a possible D gene (5 bases). In germline, CDR1 is SEHNR, CDR2 FQNEAQ (reference sequence). There are 15 residues in the CDR3. V lost 5 bases and J lost 3, with 16 bases in between.

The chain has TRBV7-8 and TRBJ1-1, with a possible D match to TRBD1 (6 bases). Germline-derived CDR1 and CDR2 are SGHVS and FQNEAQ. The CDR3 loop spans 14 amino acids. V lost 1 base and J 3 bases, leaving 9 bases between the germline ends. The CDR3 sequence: CASSLGQADTEAFF. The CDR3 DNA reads TGTGCCAGCAGCTTAGGACAGGCGGACACTGAAGCTTTCTTT.

The CDR3 sequence is CASSEERSGNTIYF. The CDR3 nucleotides are TGTGCCAGTTCTGAGGAGCGATCTGGAAACACCATATATTTT. The chain couples TRBV25-1 to TRBJ1-3; D ambiguous. The CDR3 loop spans 14 amino acids. Germline values: CDR1 MGHDK, CDR2 SYGVNS. V was trimmed by 9 bases and J by 1 base, leaving 13 bases between them.

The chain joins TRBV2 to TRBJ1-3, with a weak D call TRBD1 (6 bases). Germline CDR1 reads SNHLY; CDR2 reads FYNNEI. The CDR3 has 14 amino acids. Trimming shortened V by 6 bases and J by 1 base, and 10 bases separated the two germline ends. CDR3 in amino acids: CASSATGSGNTIYF. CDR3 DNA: TGTGCCAGCAGCGCGACAGGTTCTGGAAACACCATATATTTT.

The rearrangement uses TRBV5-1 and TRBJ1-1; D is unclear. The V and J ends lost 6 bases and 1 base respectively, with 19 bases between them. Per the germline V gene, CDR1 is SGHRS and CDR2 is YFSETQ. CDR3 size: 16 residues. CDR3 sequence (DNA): TGCGCCAGCACTCTCGACCCGGGAGGGCGGAACACTGAAGCTTTCTTT. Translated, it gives CASTLDPGGRNTEAFF.

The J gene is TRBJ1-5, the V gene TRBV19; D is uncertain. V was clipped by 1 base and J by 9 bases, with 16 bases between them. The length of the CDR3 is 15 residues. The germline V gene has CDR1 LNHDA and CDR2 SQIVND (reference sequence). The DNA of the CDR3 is TGTGCCAGTAGTATAGCAGGTGCCCCTCGGCCGCCCCAGCATTTT. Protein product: CASSIAGAPRPPQHF.

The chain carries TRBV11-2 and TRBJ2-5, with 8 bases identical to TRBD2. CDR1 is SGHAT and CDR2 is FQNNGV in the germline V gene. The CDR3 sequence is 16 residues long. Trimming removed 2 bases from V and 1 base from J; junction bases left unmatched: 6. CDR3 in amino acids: CASSLNGLAAQETQYF. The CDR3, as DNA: TGTGCCAGCAGCTTAAACGGACTAGCAGCCCAAGAGACCCAGTACTTC.

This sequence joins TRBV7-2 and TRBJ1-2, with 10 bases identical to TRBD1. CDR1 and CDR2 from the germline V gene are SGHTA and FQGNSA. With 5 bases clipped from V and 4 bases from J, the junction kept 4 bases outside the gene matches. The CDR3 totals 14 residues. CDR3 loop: CASSGGTGVYGYTF. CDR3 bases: TGTGCCAGCAGCGGCGGGACAGGGGTCTATGGCTACACCTTC.

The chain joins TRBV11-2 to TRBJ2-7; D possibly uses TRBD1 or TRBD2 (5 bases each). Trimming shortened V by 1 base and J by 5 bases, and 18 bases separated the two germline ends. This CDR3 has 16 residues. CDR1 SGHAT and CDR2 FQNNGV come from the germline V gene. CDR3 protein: CASSLGGLWGRNEQYF. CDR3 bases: TGTGCCAGCAGCTTAGGCGGCTTGTGGGGGAGAAACGAGCAGTACTTC.

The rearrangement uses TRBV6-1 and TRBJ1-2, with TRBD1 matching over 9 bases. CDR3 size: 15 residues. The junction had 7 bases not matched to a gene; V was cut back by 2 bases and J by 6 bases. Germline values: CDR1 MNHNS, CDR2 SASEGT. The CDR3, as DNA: TGTGCCAGCAGTGAAACCCCTCGGACAGGGGATGGCTACACCTTC. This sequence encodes CASSETPRTGDGYTF.

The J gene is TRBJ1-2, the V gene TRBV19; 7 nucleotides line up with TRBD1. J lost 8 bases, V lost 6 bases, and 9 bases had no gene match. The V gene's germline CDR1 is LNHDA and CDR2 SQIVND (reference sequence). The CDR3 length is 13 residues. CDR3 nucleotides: TGTGCCAGTAGCCCGGGACAGTCTTACGGCTACACCTTC. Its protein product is CASSPGQSYGYTF.

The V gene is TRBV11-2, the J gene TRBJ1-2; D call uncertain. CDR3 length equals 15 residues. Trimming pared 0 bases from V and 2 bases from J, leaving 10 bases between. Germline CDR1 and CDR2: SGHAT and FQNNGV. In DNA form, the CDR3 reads TGTGCCAGCAGCTTAGAGGCGGGCCGGAACTATGGCTACACCTTC. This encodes CASSLEAGRNYGYTF.

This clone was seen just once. Here the CDR3 DNA reads TGTGCCAGCAGTTACTCGAGAACAGGGGGCACTGAAGCTTTCTTT. Translated: CASSYSRTGGTEAFF. The chain links TRBV6-5 to TRBJ1-1; TRBD1 agrees at 8 bases. The CDR3 covers 15 residues. J was trimmed by 4 bases and V by 0 bases; bases with no gene match: 4. The germline V gene has CDR1 MNHEY and CDR2 SVGAGI.

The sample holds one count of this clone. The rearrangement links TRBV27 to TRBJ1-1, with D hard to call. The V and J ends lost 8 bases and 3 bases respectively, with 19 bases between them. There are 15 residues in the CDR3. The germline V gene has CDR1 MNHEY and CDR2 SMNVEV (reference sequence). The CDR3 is CASRRRRDGDTEAFF. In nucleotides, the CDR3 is TGTGCCAGCCGCCGAAGGAGAGATGGCGACACTGAAGCTTTCTTT.